This TCR beta chain was documented in a study of blood T cell repertoires in COVID-19. Study background: COVID-19 samples collected from the United States, Italy and Spain covered acute and convalescent phases. T cells, B-cell-depleted T cells, or PBMCs provided the cDNA or gDNA that served as material.

In the authors' methods: Nucleated cell counts were estimated from reference gene primer amplification. Measured with immunoSEQ multiplex PCR; TCRdb has only the in-frame clones, and not every one. The V and J calls and clone size are taken from that table; D and trimming were inferred from the DNA. The sample holds about 180,000 clones, 75% to 90% seen once. Seattle patients were enrolled while actively infected and followed longitudinally. This CDR3 is built from 17 residues. V shed 0 bases and J shed 2 bases, with 17 bases lying between them. The germline V gene has CDR1 LGHNA and CDR2 YSLEER. The receptor comes from a woman between 65 and 79 years old with COVID-19, enrolled during active disease. Sequencing used peripheral blood. The chain joins TRBV4-3 to TRBJ2-7; perhaps TRBD2 as D (5 bases). The CDR3 loop is CASSQEDSGLVTYEQYF. The CDR3 DNA reads TGCGCCAGCAGCCAAGAGGACTCCGGCCTCGTCACCTACGAGCAGTACTTC.